The following is a T cell receptor beta chain sequence with its context. These data come from a study of blood T cell repertoires in COVID-19. Study-level background: Spain, Italy and the United States supplied samples that represented acute and convalescent COVID-19. T cells, B-cell-depleted T cells, or PBMCs supplied cDNA or gDNA.

Profiling relied on immunoSEQ multiplex PCR, and the TCRdb table lists in-frame clones only, not all of them. The sample has 250,000 or so clones, almost 90% seen once. One Seattle source followed patients from active infection through their disease course. This CDR3 comprises 14 residues. Looked up from germline, CDR1 is LNHDA and CDR2 is SQIVND (reference sequence). The V end was cut by 5 bases, the J end by 4 bases, with 14 bases between. The chain employs TRBV19 and TRBJ1-1; D call uncertain. This TCR was recovered from a woman aged 55-70 years with COVID-19, enrolled during active disease. Sample: peripheral blood. The CDR3 protein is CASSPGSQLTEAFF. As DNA, the CDR3 is TGTGCCAGTAGTCCAGGCAGTCAGCTCACTGAAGCTTTCTTT.